The clone carrying this T cell receptor (beta chain) was observed many times. What it binds is not known. Trimming left V 6 bases short and J 5 bases short, with 16 bases between. This CDR3 has 14 amino acids. Germline-derived CDR1 and CDR2 are MGHDK and SYGVNS. This record belongs to a study of glioma-infiltrating T cells. Regarding the study as a whole: CDR3 overlap between tissue and blood was very small. Tissue-blood divergence was below expectation in non-neoplastic patients, above in gliomas.

Amplification of TCR alpha and beta CDR3 regions from RNA used iRepertoire nested multiplex PCR. Using its own MiXCR run on the multiplex PCR reads, TCRdb lists one record per CDR3 protein. The repertoire has approximately 110,000 distinct CDR3 sequences, 20% to 25% of them found once; the top ten carry around 15%. The chain has TRBV25-1 and TRBJ2-5; no clear D gene. Sequenced input: glioma tissue, nonneoplastic brain tissue, or PBMCs (not recorded which). The sequence was obtained from a human donor with low-grade glioma or glioblastoma, undergoing nonglioma brain surgery, or in good health (not recorded which). Here the CDR3 DNA reads TGTGCCAGCAGAGCTGACAACCCCTACGAGACCCAGTACTTC. This encodes CASRADNPYETQYF.